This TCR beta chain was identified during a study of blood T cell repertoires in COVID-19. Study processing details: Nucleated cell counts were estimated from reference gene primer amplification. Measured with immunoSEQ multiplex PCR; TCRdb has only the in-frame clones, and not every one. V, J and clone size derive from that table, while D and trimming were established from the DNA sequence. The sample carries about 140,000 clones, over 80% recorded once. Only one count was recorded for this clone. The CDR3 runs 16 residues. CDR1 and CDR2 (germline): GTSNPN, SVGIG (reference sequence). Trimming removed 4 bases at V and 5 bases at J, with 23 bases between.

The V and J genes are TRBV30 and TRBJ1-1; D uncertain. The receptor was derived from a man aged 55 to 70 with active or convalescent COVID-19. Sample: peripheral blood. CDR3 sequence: CAWIPSGRPLWTEAFF. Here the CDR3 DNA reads TGTGCCTGGATACCCTCGGGGAGGCCCCTATGGACTGAAGCTTTCTTT.